The rows below give T cell receptor beta chains drawn from one sample of a study of T cells in Graves' hyperthyroidism and ophthalmopathy. TCRdb used MiXCR to reprocess the multiplex PCR reads, holding one entry per CDR3 protein. The sample lists about 400,000 distinct CDR3 sequences; under 15% were seen once. The specimen was blood. These receptors came from a woman in her twenties or thirties with Graves' hyperthyroidism. Each CDR3 is given with its conserved first and last residue.

v_gene	j_gene	CDR3aa
TRBV19	TRBJ1-5	CASSIVPLVENNQPQHF
TRBV9	TRBJ1-4	CASSVVEGRGEKLFF
TRBV3-1	TRBJ2-7	CASSPGHPPREQYF
TRBV10-3	TRBJ2-2	CAIRAGENTGELFF
TRBV7-9	TRBJ2-1	CASSDSGRGYEQFF
TRBV6-4	TRBJ2-1	CASSEGRNLAALNEQFF
TRBV6-5	TRBJ1-2	CASSYSGQSYGYTF
TRBV7-8	TRBJ2-3	CASSFEESEDTQYF
TRBV28	TRBJ1-5	CASLGAYQPQHF
TRBV6-1	TRBJ1-2	CASRPRTGAQTGYTF
TRBV10-1	TRBJ2-3	CASSEAGTGPTDTQYF
TRBV2	TRBJ1-4	CASALSREKLFF
TRBV5-1	TRBJ2-7	CASSLATSFYEQYF
TRBV20-1	TRBJ1-1	CSARQGRGTEAFF
TRBV7-3	TRBJ2-7	CASSLDSSRSYEQYF
TRBV28	TRBJ1-2	CASEDYTF
TRBV29-1	TRBJ2-3	CSVDAGTDTQYF
TRBV2	TRBJ2-1	CASSGSEYNEQFF
TRBV28	TRBJ2-4	CASSLRARPLAKNIQYF
TRBV20-1	TRBJ2-1	CSARWASGRGEQFF